This T cell receptor beta chain was sequenced for a study of T cells in Graves' hyperthyroidism and ophthalmopathy. Study-level background: Specimen type is peripheral blood, collected at initial diagnosis prior to any treatment. The study, taken as a whole, reports: Separating ophthalmopathy from stable hyperthyroidism was achieved by a 13 V-J model.

Template material for amplifying TCR beta CDR3 regions consisted of RNA transcripts. HTBI primers were used for first-round RT-PCR of the TCR CDR3. TCRdb reanalysed the multiplex PCR reads using MiXCR and keeps one entry per CDR3 protein. The sample records fewer than 750,000 distinct CDR3 sequences, 14% being singletons. This clonotype was counted many times. Its cognate antigen is unknown. Per germline, CDR1 KGHSH and CDR2 LQKENI. Trimming took off 3 bases at V and 2 bases at J, with 11 bases between the two ends. The CDR3 spans 14 residues. Ophthalmopathy in the patients scored at least 3 on Clinical Activity Score and at least 4 on NOSPECS grade, lasting under 3 months. Patients were excluded because of uncontrolled infection, other autoimmune disease, pregnancy or lactation.

Sample: blood. The sequence was obtained from a woman between 50 and 59 years old with Graves' ophthalmopathy. The chain joins TRBV18 to TRBJ2-7; D possibly matches TRBD1 or TRBD2 (6 bases each). The DNA for the CDR3 is TGTGCCAGCTCACCGGTAGGGGGGCCCTACGAGCAGTACTTC. It translates to CASSPVGGPYEQYF.